This T cell receptor beta chain is drawn from a study of long-term antiretroviral therapy in people with HIV. The authors ran the immunoSEQ assay, v3.0, at survey level. TCRdb's table, derived via immunoSEQ multiplex PCR, lists solely in-frame clones and lacks some. The data show some 11,000 clones, less than 80% seen once. Losses at the gene ends were 2 bases for V and 2 bases for J; bases not matched to a gene: 6. The CDR3 has 17 amino acids. Per germline, CDR1 SGHTA and CDR2 FQGNSA. Note on this clone: The antigen remains undetermined.

Notes on the study in general: Viral resistance, ART adherence and therapy changes all lacked available data.

The source material was unsorted PBMCs, sampled at the start of antiretroviral therapy, before treatment. This TCR came from a man between 25 and 39 years old with HIV. The V gene is TRBV7-2, the J gene TRBJ2-2; TRBD2 aligns across 9 bases. CDR3 residues: CASSLRGGGANTGELFF. CDR3 nucleotides: TGTGCCAGCAGCTTACGTGGCGGGGGGGCAAACACCGGGGAGCTGTTTTTT.